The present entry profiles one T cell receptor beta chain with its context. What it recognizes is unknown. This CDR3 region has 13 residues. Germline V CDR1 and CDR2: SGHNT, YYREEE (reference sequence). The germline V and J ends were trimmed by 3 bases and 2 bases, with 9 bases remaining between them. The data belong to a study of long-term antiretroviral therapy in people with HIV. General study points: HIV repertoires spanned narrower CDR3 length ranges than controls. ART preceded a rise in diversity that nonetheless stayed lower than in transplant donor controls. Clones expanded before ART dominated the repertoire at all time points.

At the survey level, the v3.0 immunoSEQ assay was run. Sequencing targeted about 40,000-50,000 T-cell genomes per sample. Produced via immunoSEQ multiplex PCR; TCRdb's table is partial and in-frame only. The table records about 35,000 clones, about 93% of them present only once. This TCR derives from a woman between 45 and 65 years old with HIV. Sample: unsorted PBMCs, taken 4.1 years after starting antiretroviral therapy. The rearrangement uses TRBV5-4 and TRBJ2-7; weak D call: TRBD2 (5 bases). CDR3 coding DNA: TGTGCCAGCAGCTACGGGAAGACCTACGAGCAGTACTTC. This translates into CASSYGKTYEQYF.